This T cell receptor beta chain was documented in a study of blood T cell repertoires in COVID-19. Turning to the study itself: Some COVID-19 samples were acute and others convalescent; all came from the United States, Italy and Spain. Sample material is recorded as cDNA or gDNA derived from T cells, B-cell-depleted T cells, or PBMCs.

Original analysis: Estimated nucleated cell counts came from reference gene primer amplification. Assay: immunoSEQ multiplex PCR; the TCRdb copy retains only in-frame clones and omits some. D and trimming come from the DNA, and the V and J calls and clone size come from that table. Of under 450,000 clones in the sample, about 86% were seen once. In germline, CDR1 is LGHDT, CDR2 YNNKEL (reference sequence). V was pared by 2 bases and J by 0 bases, with 5 bases between. The CDR3 has 13 amino acids. Enrolled during active infection, Seattle patients were then followed longitudinally. The J gene is TRBJ2-7, the V gene TRBV3-1 (or the pseudogene TRBV3-2); D unresolved. This receptor was identified in a woman aged 55-70 years with COVID-19, enrolled during active disease. The sequenced material came from peripheral blood. DNA for the CDR3: TGTGCCAGCAGCCAATACATCTCCTACGAGCAGTACTTC. It is translated as CASSQYISYEQYF.